This TCR beta chain was profiled in a study of blood T cell repertoires in COVID-19. Clones were sequenced by immunoSEQ multiplex PCR, and TCRdb holds only the in-frame ones, with some missing. The data hold 250,000 or so clones, with 85% to 95% observed a single time. This CDR3 region has 16 residues. V was shortened by 5 bases and J by 1 base, with 15 bases between the two germline ends. Germline CDR1 reads MDHEN; CDR2 reads SYDVKM. The chain has TRBV28 and TRBJ1-5, with no clear D. The sequence was collected from a man under 40 with COVID-19, enrolled during active disease. The source material was peripheral blood. The CDR3 DNA follows: TGTGCCAGCAGTACGGGCGGGGTCTACAGCAATCAGCCCCAGCATTTT. The encoded protein is CASSTGGVYSNQPQHF.